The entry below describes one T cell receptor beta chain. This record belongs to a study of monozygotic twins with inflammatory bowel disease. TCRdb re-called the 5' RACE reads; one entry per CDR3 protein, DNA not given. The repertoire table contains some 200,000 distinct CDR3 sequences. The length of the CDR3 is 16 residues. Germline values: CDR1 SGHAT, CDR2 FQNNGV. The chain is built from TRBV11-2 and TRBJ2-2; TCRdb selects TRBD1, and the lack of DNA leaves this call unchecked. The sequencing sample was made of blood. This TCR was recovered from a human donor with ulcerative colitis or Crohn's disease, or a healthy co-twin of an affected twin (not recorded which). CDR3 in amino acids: CASTPKGQGGTGELFF.